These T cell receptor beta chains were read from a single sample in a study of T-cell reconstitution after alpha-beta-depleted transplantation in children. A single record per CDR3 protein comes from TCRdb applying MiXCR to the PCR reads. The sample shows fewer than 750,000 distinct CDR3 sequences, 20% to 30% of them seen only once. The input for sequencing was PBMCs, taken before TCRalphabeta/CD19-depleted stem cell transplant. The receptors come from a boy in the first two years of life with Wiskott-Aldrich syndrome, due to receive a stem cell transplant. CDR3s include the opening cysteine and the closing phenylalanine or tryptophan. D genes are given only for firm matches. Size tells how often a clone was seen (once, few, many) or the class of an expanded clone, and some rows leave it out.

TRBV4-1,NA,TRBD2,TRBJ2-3,TGCGCCAGCAGCCAAGGTCTAGCGGCGTCATGGGATACGCAGTATTTT,CASSQGLAASWDTQYF
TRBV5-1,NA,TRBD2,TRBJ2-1,TGCGCCAGCAGCTCGGGAGCTAGCGGGAGCCGATCCCCATACAATGAGCAGTTCTTC,CASSSGASGSRSPYNEQFF
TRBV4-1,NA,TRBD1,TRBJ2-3,TGCGCCAGCAGCCAGGAACGGGACAGGTACACAGATACGCAGTATTTT,CASSQERDRYTDTQYF
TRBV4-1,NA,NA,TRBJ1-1,TGCGCCAGCAGCCAACCCTGGACGGTGAACACTGAAGCTTTCTTT,CASSQPWTVNTEAFF
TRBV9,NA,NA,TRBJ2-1,TGTGCCAGCAGCGAGCCTGGGGGCGGGAGTTTCGATGAGCAGTTCTTC,CASSEPGGGSFDEQFF
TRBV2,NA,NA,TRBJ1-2,TGTGCCAGCAGTGGGCGTCAGGGTGGCTATGGCTACACCTTC,CASSGRQGGYGYTF
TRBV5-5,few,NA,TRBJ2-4,TGTGCCAGCAGCTTGAGGCTAAGGGACCCTCAGTACTTC,CASSLRLRDPQYF
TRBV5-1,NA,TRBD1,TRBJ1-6,TGCGCCAGCAGCTTAGACAGGGACCTTAATTCACCCCTCCACTTT,CASSLDRDLNSPLHF
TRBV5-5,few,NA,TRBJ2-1,TGTGCCAGCAGCGGAAACATCGCCCGCGATGAGCAGTTCTTC,CASSGNIARDEQFF
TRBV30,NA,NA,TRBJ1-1,TGTGCCTGGAGTACGAGAACTGAAGCTTTCTTT,CAWSTRTEAFF
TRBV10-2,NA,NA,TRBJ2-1,TGCGCCAGCAGTGAGAGGCTACACGAGCAGTTCTTC,CASSERLHEQFF
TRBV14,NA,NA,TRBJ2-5,TGTGCCAGCAGCCAAGATCTTAGGGAGACCCAGTACTTC,CASSQDLRETQYF
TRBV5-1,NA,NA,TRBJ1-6,TGCGCCAGCAGCCCGATGGGACCGTCAAATTCACCCCTCCACTTT,CASSPMGPSNSPLHF
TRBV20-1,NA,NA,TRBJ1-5,TGCAGCGCTACGGGAGCAGGCAATCAGCCCCAGCATTTT,CSATGAGNQPQHF
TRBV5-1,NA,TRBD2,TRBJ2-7,TGCGCCAGCAAATCTAGCGGGAGCTCCTACGAGCAGTACTTC,CASKSSGSSYEQYF
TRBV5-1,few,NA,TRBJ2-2,TGCGCCAGCAGCCGGGACGGCCCGACCGGGGAGCTGTTTTTT,CASSRDGPTGELFF
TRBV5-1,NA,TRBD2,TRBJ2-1,TGCGCCAGCAGCCATGGGGTAGCGGGAGAAAATGAGCAGTTCTTC,CASSHGVAGENEQFF
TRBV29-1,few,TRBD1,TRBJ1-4,TGCAGCGTCTCAGGGGGCATGGATGAAAAACTGTTTTTT,CSVSGGMDEKLFF
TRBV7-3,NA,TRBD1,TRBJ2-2,TGTGCCAGCAGGAGTAGACAGGGGGCCGGGGAGCTGTTTTTT,CASRSRQGAGELFF
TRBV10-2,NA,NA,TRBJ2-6,TGCGCCAGCCTAGACAGGTTTGCTGGGGCCAACGTCCTGACTTTC,CASLDRFAGANVLTF
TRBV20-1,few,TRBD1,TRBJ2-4,TGCAGTGCCCGGGACAGAAAAAACATTCAGTACTTC,CSARDRKNIQYF
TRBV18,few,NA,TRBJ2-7,TGTGCCAGCTCACTGTCCGGGACCGATACCTACGAGCAGTACTTC,CASSLSGTDTYEQYF
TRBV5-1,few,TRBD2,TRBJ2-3,TGCGCCAGCAGGCCCGGGACTAGTCGCACAGATACGCAGTATTTT,CASRPGTSRTDTQYF
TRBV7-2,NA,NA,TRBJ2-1,TGTGCCAGCAGCCCTTTAAGTTGGAGTTACAATGAGCAGTTCTTC,CASSPLSWSYNEQFF
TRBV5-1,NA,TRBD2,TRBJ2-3,TGCGCCAGCAGGGGACTAGTCGTTACAGATACGCAGTATTTT,CASRGLVVTDTQYF
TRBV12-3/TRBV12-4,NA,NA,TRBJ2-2,TGTGCCAGCAGCTTCATGGGGGGGGAGCTGTTTTTT,CASSFMGGELFF
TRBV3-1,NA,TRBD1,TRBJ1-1,TGTGCCAGCAGCCAAGCGAGGACAGGGGCCTCATCTGAAGCTTTCTTT,CASSQARTGASSEAFF
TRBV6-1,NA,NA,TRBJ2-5,TGTGCCAGCAGTCCGCAAAGGAAGGGTAGCCCTGAGACCCAGTACTTC,CASSPQRKGSPETQYF
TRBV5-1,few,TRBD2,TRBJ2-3,TGCGCCAGCAGCTTTTCCGGGACTAGCGGGAGGGCCGGGACAGATACGCAGTATTTT,CASSFSGTSGRAGTDTQYF
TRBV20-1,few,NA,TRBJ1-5,TGCAGTGCTACTCAGGGGAATCAGCCCCAGCATTTT,CSATQGNQPQHF
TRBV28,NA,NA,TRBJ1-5,TGTGCCAGCAGGGTGGGCAGGCTAAGCAATCAGCCCCAGCATTTT,CASRVGRLSNQPQHF
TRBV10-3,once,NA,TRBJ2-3,TGTGCCATCAGGCGGGGAGATACGCAGTATTTT,CAIRRGDTQYF
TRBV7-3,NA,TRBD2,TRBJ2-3,TGTGCCAGCAGCTACCCCCCCGAGGTCGGGACTAGCGATAGCACAGATACGCAGTATTTT,CASSYPPEVGTSDSTDTQYF
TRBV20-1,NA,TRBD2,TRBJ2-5,TGCAGTGCTAGAGATTCAGCGGGATACGAAGAGACCCAGTACTTC,CSARDSAGYEETQYF
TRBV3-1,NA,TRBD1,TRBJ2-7,TGTGCCAGCAGCCAGAGAGGGGGCCCCTCCTACGAGCAGTACTTC,CASSQRGGPSYEQYF
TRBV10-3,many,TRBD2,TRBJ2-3,TGTGCCATCAGTGGGGGACTAGCGGGTTCCATCGAGCAGTATTTT,CAISGGLAGSIEQYF
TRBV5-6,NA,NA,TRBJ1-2,TGTGCCAGCAGGATAGGGACGGTTGAAAACTATGGCTACACCTTC,CASRIGTVENYGYTF
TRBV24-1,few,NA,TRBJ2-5,TGTGCCACCAGTGAGTACGCGGGGGAGACCCAGTACTTC,CATSEYAGETQYF
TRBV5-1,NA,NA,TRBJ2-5,TGCGCCAGCAGCTTTAAAGGGGAAACAGAGACCCAGTACTTC,CASSFKGETETQYF
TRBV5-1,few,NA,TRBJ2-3,TGCGCCAGCAGCTCGGAGGGGGGTGCAGATACGCAGTATTTT,CASSSEGGADTQYF
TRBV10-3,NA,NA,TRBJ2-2,TGTGCCATCGGCACCGGGGAGCTGTTTTTT,CAIGTGELFF
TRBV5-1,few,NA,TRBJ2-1,TGCGCCAGCAGCTTGGAGGTAGTCGGGAGCTCCTACAATGAGCAGTTCTTC,CASSLEVVGSSYNEQFF
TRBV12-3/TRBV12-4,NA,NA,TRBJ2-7,TGTGCCAGCAGTTACGGCCTCGGAGGGGTATTAACCTACGAGCAGTACTTC,CASSYGLGGVLTYEQYF
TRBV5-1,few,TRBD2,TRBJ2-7,TGCGCCAGCAGCTTGCCTAGCGGGATCGAAGTCTACGAGCAGTACTTC,CASSLPSGIEVYEQYF
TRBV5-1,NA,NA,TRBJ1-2,TGCGCCAGCAGCTGGAACGAGGGGGGATATGGCTACACCTTC,CASSWNEGGYGYTF
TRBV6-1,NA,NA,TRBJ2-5,TGTGCCAGCAGTGAAGAGAGGTGGGAGACCCAGTACTTC,CASSEERWETQYF
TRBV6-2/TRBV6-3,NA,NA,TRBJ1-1,TGTGCCAGCAGTTACCCTACTTGGGGCACTGAAGCTTTCTTT,CASSYPTWGTEAFF
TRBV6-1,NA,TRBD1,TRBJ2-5,TGTGCCAGCAGTGAAGAGGCAGGGGGTGGAGAGACCCAGTACTTC,CASSEEAGGGETQYF
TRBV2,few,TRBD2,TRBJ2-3,TGTGCCAGCAGTGAACTCACGGCTAGCGGGCCCCTCACAGATACGCAGTATTTT,CASSELTASGPLTDTQYF
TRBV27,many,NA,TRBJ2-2,TGTGCCAGCAGTTTATTGCCCACCGGGGAGCTGTTTTTT,CASSLLPTGELFF
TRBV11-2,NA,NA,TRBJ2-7,TGTGCCAGCAGCTTAAAGCATGGTTTCTACGAGCAGTACTTC,CASSLKHGFYEQYF
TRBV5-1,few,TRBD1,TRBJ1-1,TGCGCCAGCAGCAACAACAGGGGCCAGAACACTGAAGCTTTCTTT,CASSNNRGQNTEAFF
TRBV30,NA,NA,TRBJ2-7,TGTGCCTGGAGTCGACAGGTGCCCCCCTACGAGCAGTACTTC,CAWSRQVPPYEQYF
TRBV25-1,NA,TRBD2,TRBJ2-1,TGTGCCAGCAGTGAATTACGAGCGGGAGGGACCTACAATGAGCAGTTCTTC,CASSELRAGGTYNEQFF
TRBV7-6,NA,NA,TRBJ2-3,TGTGCCAGTACAGCTTACCCAAGCACAGATACGCAGTATTTT,CASTAYPSTDTQYF
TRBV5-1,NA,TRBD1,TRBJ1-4,TGCGCCAGCAGCACGAAGCAGGGGGGCAATGAAAAACTGTTTTTT,CASSTKQGGNEKLFF
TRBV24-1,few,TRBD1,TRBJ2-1,TGTGCCACCAGGGGGACAGGGGACCTCAATGAGCAGTTCTTC,CATRGTGDLNEQFF
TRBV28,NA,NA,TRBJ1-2,TGTGCCAGCACCTTCAGCCAGAAGAGGGTCTATGGCTACACCTTC,CASTFSQKRVYGYTF